This entry concerns a single T cell receptor (beta chain). This record belongs to a study of blood T cell repertoires in COVID-19. Background on the study: The study drew acute and convalescent COVID-19 samples from the United States, Italy and Spain.

Libraries were prepared by immunoSEQ multiplex PCR; TCRdb keeps only in-frame clonotypes and omits some of them. The top ten hold under 6% of the sample, which has around 150,000 clones, over 60% seen once. This CDR3 contains 11 residues. The germline gives CDR1 MNHNY, CDR2 SVGAGI (reference sequence). Trimming removed 6 bases at V and 1 base at J, with 3 bases between. What was sequenced was peripheral blood. This clonotype was obtained from an elderly woman with active or convalescent COVID-19. The V gene is TRBV6-6, the J gene TRBJ1-1; D ambiguous. The CDR3 loop is CASSGNTEAFF. CDR3 DNA sequence: TGTGCCAGCAGCGGGAACACTGAAGCTTTCTTT.